Presented here are 32 T cell receptor beta chains from one specimen sequenced in a study of blood T cell repertoires in COVID-19. Generated by immunoSEQ multiplex PCR, the TCRdb table keeps only in-frame clones and is missing some. The sample gives 150,000 to 200,000 clones, just over 85% of which show up once; roughly 8.2% is in the top ten. Sequencing was done on a sample of peripheral blood. Receptors originate from a man aged 55 to 70 with acute or convalescent COVID-19.

CDR3 nucleotide sequence: TGTGCCAGCACCCCTTGGGCAGCTCTTAACTATGGCTACACCTTC. Amino acids: CASTPWAALNYGYTF. The V gene is TRBV27, the J gene TRBJ1-2; D remains ambiguous. This CDR3 region has 15 residues. Trimming took off 7 bases at V and 1 base at J, with 16 bases between the two ends. From germline, CDR1 is MNHEY and CDR2 SMNVEV (reference sequence).

This clone appeared once. V usage is TRBV19 and J usage is TRBJ2-6, with 9 bases identical to TRBD1. Trimming at V came to 6 bases and at J to 0 bases, leaving 3 bases not matched to a gene. The CDR3 is 16 residues long. The germline gives CDR1 LNHDA, CDR2 SQIVND (reference sequence). The CDR3 coding sequence is TGTGCCAGTAGGGACAGGGGCTACTCTGGGGCCAACGTCCTGACTTTC. It translates to CASRDRGYSGANVLTF.

The rearrangement links TRBV2 to TRBJ2-1; 7 bases fit TRBD1. The CDR3 spans 13 residues. CDR1 SNHLY and CDR2 FYNNEI come from the germline V gene. Trimming removed 8 bases from V and 2 bases from J; junction bases left unmatched: 3. CDR3 in amino acids: CASSGTAYNEQFF. CDR3 nucleotide sequence: TGTGCCAGCTCCGGGACAGCCTACAATGAGCAGTTCTTC.

The chain uses TRBV2 and TRBJ1-4; the D gene is possibly TRBD1 (6 bases). The CDR3 length is 14 residues. Germline lookup yields CDR1 SNHLY and CDR2 FYNNEI. V was cut by 5 bases and J by 4 bases, with 11 bases left in between. CDR3 protein: CASSKTGSNEKLFF. DNA of the CDR3: TGTGCCAGCAGTAAGACAGGCAGTAATGAAAAACTGTTTTTT.

This sequence joins TRBV14 and TRBJ1-2, with D unclear. The CDR3 is 11 residues long. Trimming removed 0 bases at V and 12 bases at J, with 8 bases between. CDR1 and CDR2 (germline): SGHDN, FVKESK. The CDR3 sequence is CASSQEGSHTF. For the CDR3, the DNA is TGTGCCAGCAGCCAAGAGGGGAGCCACACCTTC.

The chain has TRBV30 and TRBJ1-4, with D unclear. There are 13 residues in the CDR3. The germline V gene encodes CDR1 GTSNPN and CDR2 SVGIG (reference sequence). The V end lost 3 bases, the J end lost 10 bases, and 15 bases lay between the germline ends. In DNA form, the CDR3 reads TGTGCCTGGAGGCCTCTTACTGGCGGAAAACTGTTTTTT. This encodes CAWRPLTGGKLFF.

This clone was observed a few times. The chain couples TRBV11-3 to TRBJ1-1; tentative D call: TRBD1 (5 bases). Germline CDR1 is SGHNT and CDR2 is YENEEA. V was cut by 5 bases and J by 0 bases, with 10 bases left in between. This CDR3 spans 14 amino acids. The CDR3 protein is CASSADSLNTEAFF. The CDR3 DNA follows: TGTGCCAGCAGCGCCGACAGTCTGAACACTGAAGCTTTCTTT. Using reference TRBV11-3 and TRBJ1-1 for the parts outside the CDR3, the full variable domain is EAGVVQSPRYKIIEKKQPVAFWCNPISGHNTLYWYLQNLGQGPELLIRYENEEAVDDSQLPKDRFSAERLKGVDSTLKIQPAELGDSAVYLCASSADSLNTEAFFGQGTRLTVV.

The chain combines TRBV5-1 with TRBJ1-6; 8 nucleotides line up with TRBD1. With 5 bases clipped from V and 8 bases from J, the junction kept 3 bases outside the gene matches. The CDR3 is made up of 13 amino acids. Germline V gene data show CDR1 as SGHRS and CDR2 as YFSETQ. The CDR3 here is CASSSDRDSPLHF. The CDR3 nucleotides read TGCGCCAGCAGTTCGGACAGGGATTCACCCCTCCACTTT. Using reference TRBV5-1 and TRBJ1-6 for the parts outside the CDR3, the full variable domain is KAGVTQTPRYLIKTRGQQVTLSCSPISGHRSVSWYQQTPGQGLQFLFEYFSETQRNKGNFPGRFSGRQFSNSRSEMNVSTLELGDSALYLCASSSDRDSPLHFGNGTRLTVT.

The chain uses TRBV10-3 and TRBJ2-5; TRBD2 agrees at 7 bases. Losses at the gene ends were 6 bases for V and 5 bases for J; bases not matched to a gene: 12. Germline V gene sequence: CDR1 ENHRY, CDR2 SYGVKD. The CDR3 covers 15 residues. This chain's CDR3 is CAISGALGGGETQYF. The CDR3 coding sequence is TGTGCCATCAGCGGGGCCTTGGGGGGAGGGGAGACCCAGTACTTC.

This rearrangement joins TRBV2 to TRBJ2-7, with D perhaps matching TRBD1 (5 bases). V was clipped by 4 bases and J by 4 bases, with 17 bases between them. The CDR3 contains 15 residues. Germline CDR1 reads SNHLY; CDR2 reads FYNNEI. CDR3 protein: CASSGGARSRYEQYF. As DNA, the CDR3 is TGTGCCAGCAGTGGTGGGGCCCGCAGCAGGTACGAGCAGTACTTC.

In its sample, this clone was seen many times. V gene TRBV7-9 combines with J gene TRBJ2-7, with D maybe TRBD1 (6 bases). V gave up 1 base and J gave up 1 base, with 17 bases separating them. Germline values: CDR1 SEHNR, CDR2 FQNEAQ (reference sequence). The CDR3 loop spans 17 amino acids. CDR3 amino acids: CASSLGRVARGSYEQYF. CDR3 nucleotides: TGTGCCAGCAGCTTAGGCCGGGTAGCGAGGGGGTCCTACGAGCAGTACTTC.

This chain links TRBV6-6 with TRBJ2-5; D is possibly TRBD2 (6 bases). Trimming took off 5 bases at V and 4 bases at J, with 20 bases between the two ends. Germline V gene sequence: CDR1 MNHNY, CDR2 SVGAGI (reference sequence). CDR3 length equals 16 residues. CDR3 protein: CASSHLPGPEGETQYF. The CDR3 nucleotides are TGTGCCAGCAGTCACCTTCCAGGGCCGGAGGGAGAGACCCAGTACTTC.

This clone was seen just once. The chain has TRBV5-1 and TRBJ1-1, with TRBD1 identical over 7 bases. The V gene's germline CDR1 is SGHRS and CDR2 YFSETQ. This CDR3 contains 16 residues. Trimming took 4 bases from V and 1 from J; bases not matched to a gene: 10. Written as DNA, the CDR3 is TGCGCCAGCAGCCCGGGACAGTCCTCGGGGAACACTGAAGCTTTCTTT. This gives the protein CASSPGQSSGNTEAFF.

DNA for the CDR3: TGTGCCAGCGGTAGGACTAGCGTCATTGTATACAATGAGCAGTTCTTC. Translation gives CASGRTSVIVYNEQFF. The chain links TRBV27 to TRBJ2-1, with 9 bases lining up with TRBD2. The CDR3 extends over 16 amino acids. Germline loops: CDR1 MNHEY, CDR2 SMNVEV (reference sequence). Germline trimming cut 8 bases from V and 4 bases from J; bases unmatched to any gene: 12.

The gene calls are TRBV18 and TRBJ1-5; TRBD1 is a possible D gene (5 bases). Germline V gives CDR1 KGHSH, CDR2 LQKENI. V lost 3 bases, J lost 2 bases, and 14 bases lay in between. The CDR3 consists of 16 residues. The CDR3 bases are TGTGCCAGCTCACCCCCTTCGCAAGGGGGCAATCAGCCCCAGCATTTT. Amino acid sequence: CASSPPSQGGNQPQHF.

This sequence joins TRBV7-9 and TRBJ2-1, with 9 bases identical to TRBD2. The CDR3 covers 18 residues. Germline V gene lookup returns CDR1 SEHNR and CDR2 FQNEAQ (reference sequence). Unmatched junction bases numbered 15, after V lost 1 base and J lost 8 bases. The CDR3 DNA follows: TGTGCCAGCAGCTTAGTGGGCGGGAGGGGACTAGCTGTGGATGAGCAGTTCTTC. Translated: CASSLVGGRGLAVDEQFF.

This chain connects TRBV3-1 (or the pseudogene TRBV3-2) to TRBJ2-7; possibly TRBD1 for D (6 bases). From germline, CDR1 is LGHDT and CDR2 YNNKEL (reference sequence). Trimming shortened V by 4 bases and J by 7 bases, and 11 bases separated the two germline ends. This CDR3 spans 12 amino acids. The CDR3 nucleotides are TGTGCCAGCAGCCCCCGAAGGGGGGAGCAGTACTTC. Its protein is CASSPRRGEQYF.

The genes are TRBV6-5 and TRBJ1-4; no clear D gene. Germline values: CDR1 MNHEY, CDR2 SVGAGI. The CDR3 is made up of 14 amino acids. V dropped 6 bases and J dropped 5 bases, with 13 bases sitting between them. This chain's CDR3 is CASSRRGINEKLFF. CDR3 nucleotide sequence: TGTGCCAGCAGCAGACGGGGAATAAATGAAAAACTGTTTTTT.

This clone came up a few times. The genes are TRBV5-5 and TRBJ1-5; the D gene is possibly TRBD1 (5 bases). Germline lookup yields CDR1 SGHKS and CDR2 YYEKEE (reference sequence). The CDR3 runs to 16 residues. V was shortened by 4 bases and J by 8 bases, with 22 bases between the two germline ends. In nucleotides, the CDR3 is TGTGCCAGCAGCCCTAGCATGGGGGACTGGAGGAAGCCCCAGCATTTT. Translated: CASSPSMGDWRKPQHF. Supplemented by reference TRBV5-5 and TRBJ1-5, the full variable domain reads DAGVTQSPTHLIKTRGQQVTLRCSPISGHKSVSWYQQVLGQGPQFIFQYYEKEERGRGNFPDRFSARQFPNYSSELNVNALLLGDSALYLCASSPSMGDWRKPQHFGDGTRLSIL.

V and J are TRBV5-1 and TRBJ2-1; TRBD2 matches at 7 bases. Per the germline V gene, CDR1 is SGHRS and CDR2 is YFSETQ. There are 17 residues in the CDR3. V was clipped by 1 base and J by 5 bases; unmatched bases: 12. CDR3 DNA: TGCGCCAGCAGCTTGTTACCTAGCGGCAGCCTGGACAATGAGCAGTTCTTC. It codes for CASSLLPSGSLDNEQFF.

Ten or more counts support this clone. The chain is built from TRBV25-1 and TRBJ1-1; D gene ambiguous. Deletions cut 3 bases from V and 6 bases from J, with 8 bases between. Germline CDR1 MGHDK, CDR2 SYGVNS. This CDR3 comprises 12 residues. CDR3 bases: TGTGCCAGCAGTGACGCGGTGGCTGAAGCTTTCTTT. Its protein product is CASSDAVAEAFF.

The chain has TRBV19 and TRBJ2-7, with D perhaps matching TRBD2 (6 bases). The V end lost 5 bases, the J end lost 4 bases, and 12 bases lay between the germline ends. The germline gives CDR1 LNHDA, CDR2 SQIVND (reference sequence). CDR3 length: 13 residues. The CDR3 here is CASSELGGYEQYF. CDR3 DNA: TGTGCCAGTAGTGAACTGGGGGGTTACGAGCAGTACTTC.

J is TRBJ2-7 and V is TRBV10-2; 11 positions match TRBD2. CDR3 length equals 16 residues. The germline V gene has CDR1 WSHSY and CDR2 SAAADI. The trim removed 3 bases at V and 3 bases at J, leaving 7 bases unmatched. In DNA form, the CDR3 reads TGCGCCAGCAGTGAACTAGCGGGAGCCAACAGCTACGAGCAGTACTTC. This sequence encodes CASSELAGANSYEQYF.

The V gene is TRBV3-1 (or the pseudogene TRBV3-2), the J gene TRBJ1-3; no clear D. This CDR3 is 15 amino acids long. Trimming cost V 2 bases and J 4 bases, with 12 bases left between them. From germline, CDR1 is LGHDT and CDR2 YNNKEL (reference sequence). The CDR3 DNA reads as TGTGCCAGCAGCCAATACGACTCCGGGGGAAACACCATATATTTT. Encoded protein: CASSQYDSGGNTIYF.

This clone has more than one count but fewer than ten. This rearrangement joins TRBV5-1 to TRBJ2-7; 15 nucleotides agree with TRBD2. Losses at the gene ends were 1 base for V and 3 bases for J; bases not matched to a gene: 5. There are 17 residues in the CDR3. CDR1 and CDR2 from the germline V gene are SGHRS and YFSETQ. The CDR3 DNA sequence: TGCGCCAGCAGCTTGTCCTGGACTAGCGGGAGGGTCTACGAGCAGTACTTC. This codes for CASSLSWTSGRVYEQYF.

This chain connects TRBV7-8 to TRBJ1-2, with unresolved D. The CDR3 has 15 residues. The V end lost 4 bases, the J end lost 2 bases, and 14 bases lay between the germline ends. Germline V gene lookup returns CDR1 SGHVS and CDR2 FQNEAQ. CDR3 sequence: CASSSTTRLNYGYTF. The CDR3 DNA reads as TGTGCCAGCAGCTCGACAACCAGGTTAAACTATGGCTACACCTTC.

Regarding this clone: Other DNA sequences in the same sample also yield this CDR3. The genes are TRBV5-1 and TRBJ2-1; 12 positions agree with TRBD2. Trimming cost V 2 bases and J 3 bases; bases outside gene matches: 0. The germline V gene encodes CDR1 SGHRS and CDR2 YFSETQ. The length of the CDR3 is 15 residues. The CDR3 sequence: CASSLLAGGYNEQFF. The CDR3 DNA sequence: TGCGCCAGCAGCTTACTAGCGGGAGGCTACAATGAGCAGTTCTTC. The full variable domain, rest sourced from reference TRBV5-1 and TRBJ2-1, is KAGVTQTPRYLIKTRGQQVTLSCSPISGHRSVSWYQQTPGQGLQFLFEYFSETQRNKGNFPGRFSGRQFSNSRSEMNVSTLELGDSALYLCASSLLAGGYNEQFFGPGTRLTVL.

The genes are TRBV7-3 and TRBJ1-2; 7 positions agree with TRBD1. CDR3 length: 15 residues. Per the germline V gene, CDR1 is SGHTA and CDR2 is FQGTGA. The junction had 14 bases not matched to a gene; V was cut back by 7 bases and J by 6 bases. In nucleotides, the CDR3 is TGTGCCAGCATGGGGACAGCGAATACCTCTAATGGCTACACCTTC. It yields the protein CASMGTANTSNGYTF.

The chain is built from TRBV29-1 and TRBJ2-7; weak D call: TRBD2 (5 bases). The CDR3 spans 13 residues. CDR1 and CDR2 (germline): SQVTM, ANQGSEA. The V end was cut by 4 bases, the J end by 0 bases, with 10 bases between. The chain's CDR3 is CSVGRGSSYEQYF. CDR3 DNA: TGCAGCGTTGGCCGGGGAAGCTCCTACGAGCAGTACTTC.

The chain employs TRBV3-1 (or the pseudogene TRBV3-2) and TRBJ1-1, with 7 bases fitting TRBD1. V trimming: 2 bases; J trimming: 6 bases; junction bases outside the gene matches: 6. Germline loops: CDR1 LGHDT, CDR2 YNNKEL (reference sequence). This CDR3 spans 14 amino acids. CDR3 sequence reads: CASSQYDRVAEAFF. CDR3 nucleotides: TGTGCCAGCAGCCAATACGACAGGGTTGCTGAAGCTTTCTTT.

Remarks on this clone: The sample holds other DNA sequences that translate to the same CDR3. The chain couples TRBV5-1 to TRBJ1-2; D call uncertain. Trimming cost V 0 bases and J 2 bases, with 8 bases left between them. CDR1 and CDR2 (germline): SGHRS, YFSETQ. The CDR3 has 14 amino acids. In DNA form, the CDR3 reads TGCGCCAGCAGCTTGGGGCAGGCCAACTATGGCTACACCTTC. Residues: CASSLGQANYGYTF.

The chain combines TRBV27 with TRBJ1-2; 9 positions match TRBD1. Unmatched junction bases numbered 8, after V lost 8 bases and J lost 4 bases. This CDR3 spans 14 amino acids. The germline CDR1 and CDR2 sequences are MNHEY and SMNVEV (reference sequence). CDR3 coding DNA: TGTGCCAGCGGCCGGGACAGGGTCTCCTATGGCTACACCTTC. Protein: CASGRDRVSYGYTF.